This passage covers 13 T cell receptor beta chains from one sample sequenced in a study of T cell repertoires and HLA-DP antigens. These receptors are not linked to any known antigen. Clones were sequenced by immunoSEQ multiplex PCR, and TCRdb holds only the in-frame ones, with some missing. The sample carries 65,000 to 95,000 clones, roughly 78% recorded once. The specimen sequenced was CD4+ T cells from PBMCs. The receptors here all came from a man in his sixties in good health and CMV-seronegative.

This clone occurred a few times. V gene TRBV6-5 combines with J gene TRBJ1-5; TRBD1 agrees at 7 bases. The CDR3 consists of 15 residues. Germline values: CDR1 MNHEY, CDR2 SVGAGI. J lost 3 bases, V lost 9 bases, and 11 bases had no gene match. The CDR3 reads CASSPRQGINQPQHF. The CDR3 DNA is TGTGCCAGTTCTCCACGACAGGGAATCAATCAGCCCCAGCATTTT.

The rearrangement uses TRBV9 and TRBJ2-1; the D gene could be TRBD1 or TRBD2 (6 bases each). The germline V and J ends were trimmed by 4 bases and 3 bases, with 11 bases remaining between them. This CDR3 has 14 residues. Germline V gene sequence: CDR1 SGDLS, CDR2 YYNGEE. CDR3 protein: CASSRRGGYNEQFF. CDR3 coding DNA: TGTGCCAGCAGCCGCAGGGGAGGCTACAATGAGCAGTTCTTC.

The chain employs TRBV6-4 and TRBJ1-2; D is unclear. V lost 4 bases, J lost 0 bases, and 12 bases lay in between. The CDR3 is 15 residues long. Germline V CDR1 and CDR2: MRHNA, SNTAGT. CDR3 protein: CASSVLAGANYGYTF. In nucleotides, the CDR3 is TGTGCCAGCAGTGTCTTGGCAGGAGCTAACTATGGCTACACCTTC.

The chain links TRBV28 to TRBJ1-1; D gene ambiguous. Trimming shortened V by 3 bases and J by 10 bases, and 18 bases separated the two germline ends. The CDR3 is 14 amino acids. Germline-derived CDR1 and CDR2 are MDHEN and SYDVKM. CDR3 coding DNA: TGTGCCAGCAGTTTGGTGGATCCTACTTTCGGAGCTTTCTTT. Encoded protein: CASSLVDPTFGAFF.

The gene calls are TRBV5-4 and TRBJ2-1; tentatively, D is TRBD2 (6 bases). Germline V CDR1 and CDR2: SGHNT, YYREEE (reference sequence). The CDR3 covers 16 residues. The germline V and J ends were trimmed by 5 bases and 0 bases, with 15 bases remaining between them. The CDR3 protein is CASSPGGTSSYNEQFF. The DNA of the CDR3 is TGTGCCAGCAGTCCCGGCGGGACGAGCTCCTACAATGAGCAGTTCTTC.

The V gene is TRBV25-1, the J gene TRBJ1-1; D not resolved. CDR1 and CDR2 from the germline V gene are MGHDK and SYGVNS. V was trimmed by 7 bases and J by 1 base, leaving 13 bases between them. The CDR3 sequence is 14 residues long. CDR3 sequence: CASKEMGKNTEAFF. CDR3 DNA sequence: TGTGCCAGCAAAGAGATGGGAAAGAACACTGAAGCTTTCTTT.

This rearrangement joins TRBV7-9 to TRBJ1-4, with TRBD1 as a possible D gene (6 bases). The germline V gene has CDR1 SEHNR and CDR2 FQNEAQ (reference sequence). CDR3 length equals 15 residues. V was trimmed by 5 bases and J by 3 bases, leaving 13 bases between them. CDR3 loop: CASSGYRAANEKLFF. CDR3 nucleotides: TGTGCCAGCAGCGGATACAGGGCGGCTAATGAAAAACTGTTTTTT.

By its share, this clone is medium-sized. This chain connects TRBV5-6 to TRBJ1-1; TRBD1 matches at 7 bases. Germline CDR1 and CDR2: SGHDT and YYEEEE. Trimming removed 0 bases from V and 0 bases from J; junction bases left unmatched: 5. CDR3 length: 16 residues. CDR3 region: CASSLAPTGLNTEAFF. Written as DNA, the CDR3 is TGTGCCAGCAGCTTGGCCCCGACAGGGTTGAACACTGAAGCTTTCTTT. Full variable domain (missing parts from reference TRBV5-6 and TRBJ1-1): DAGVTQSPTHLIKTRGQQVTLRCSPKSGHDTVSWYQQALGQGPQFIFQYYEEEERQRGNFPDRFSGHQFPNYSSELNVNALLLGDSALYLCASSLAPTGLNTEAFFGQGTRLTVV.

This clone turned up a few times. The chain carries TRBV6-1 and TRBJ1-2, with 7 nucleotides matching TRBD1. The CDR3 length is 15 residues. The germline V gene has CDR1 MNHNS and CDR2 SASEGT. The J segment lost 4 bases and the V segment lost 6 bases, leaving 11 bases of the junction unmatched. The CDR3 loop is CASRGLTGEGYGYTF. The CDR3, as DNA: TGTGCCAGCAGAGGACTTACAGGGGAAGGCTATGGCTACACCTTC.

The chain recombines TRBV7-9 with TRBJ2-5, with 12 nucleotides matching TRBD2. V was clipped by 1 base and J by 1 base; unmatched bases: 10. CDR3 length: 19 amino acids. Germline V gene data show CDR1 as SEHNR and CDR2 as FQNEAQ (reference sequence). CDR3 loop: CASSLGRLAGASRQETQYF. In DNA form, the CDR3 reads TGTGCCAGCAGCTTAGGGCGACTAGCGGGGGCCTCCCGCCAAGAGACCCAGTACTTC.

The chain employs TRBV30 and TRBJ1-6; a weak D match, TRBD1 (6 bases). The germline V gene encodes CDR1 GTSNPN and CDR2 SVGIG (reference sequence). The germline V and J ends were trimmed by 2 bases and 0 bases, with 11 bases remaining between them. This CDR3 region has 16 residues. CDR3 DNA: TGTGCCTGGAGTCCGAAAGGGGGCTCCTATAATTCACCCCTCCACTTT. Residues: CAWSPKGGSYNSPLHF.

The chain recombines TRBV11-2 with TRBJ2-2, with a possible D match to TRBD2 (5 bases). The V and J ends lost 4 bases and 1 base respectively, with 7 bases between them. CDR1 and CDR2 (germline): SGHAT, FQNNGV. The CDR3 totals 14 residues. CDR3 in DNA: TGTGCCAGCAGCTCCGGGATGAACACCGGGGAGCTGTTTTTT. It specifies CASSSGMNTGELFF.

V usage is TRBV5-8 and J usage is TRBJ2-1, with D perhaps TRBD1 (6 bases). Trimming shortened V by 5 bases and J by 0 bases, and 9 bases separated the two germline ends. This CDR3 is built from 14 residues. Germline CDR1 and CDR2: SGHTS and YDEGEE. The chain's CDR3 is CASRTGTSYNEQFF. The CDR3 region has the DNA TGTGCCAGCAGAACAGGGACCTCCTACAATGAGCAGTTCTTC.